The 30 T cell receptor beta chains given below trace back to one sample, sequenced in a study of regulatory T cells in long-lasting Graves disease. Time point here: newly diagnosed GD, antithyroid drugs for less than 3 months. With RNA extracted from PBMCs as input, the TCR library was made. According to the study, TCR beta libraries were built with iRepertoire HTBI primers and CDR3-region Arm-PCR. Each CDR3 protein is one row after TCRdb ran MiXCR on the multiplex PCR reads. The table includes around 400,000 distinct CDR3 sequences, 12% detected once. The same data also contributed to another study, on T cells in Graves' hyperthyroidism and ophthalmopathy.

The sequencing used peripheral blood mononuclear cells (PBMCs), collected at new diagnosis, from a patient treated with antithyroid drugs. Source of these receptors: a woman aged 18-35 years with Graves disease.

This clonotype came up many times. V gene TRBV20-1 combines with J gene TRBJ2-5; D may correspond to TRBD1 or TRBD2 (5 bases each). CDR3 length: 18 amino acids. Germline assignment: CDR1 DFQATT and CDR2 SNEGSKA (reference sequence). Trimming removed 0 bases at V and 5 bases at J, with 25 bases between. Here the CDR3 DNA reads TGCAGTGCTAGAGATGAAGGCCTGTGGCGGGCCAACAGGGAGACCCAGTACTTC. It specifies CSARDEGLWRANRETQYF.

This clonotype was seen ten or more times. The chain is built from TRBV7-2 and TRBJ2-1, with TRBD2 identical over 13 bases. This CDR3 spans 18 amino acids. J lost 11 bases, V lost 5 bases, and 18 bases had no gene match. CDR1 SGHTA and CDR2 FQGNSA come from the germline V gene. Written as DNA, the CDR3 is TGTGCCAGCAGCGGAGGACTAGCGGGAGTCGGGGGAAGGCGTCAGCAGTTCTTC. Its protein product is CASSGGLAGVGGRRQQFF.

This clonotype was observed at least ten times. The chain couples TRBV12-3 or TRBV12-4 to TRBJ2-4, with D perhaps assigned TRBD1 or TRBD2 (5 bases each). This CDR3 has 16 residues. Trimming shortened V by 6 bases and J by 4 bases, and 19 bases separated the two germline ends. The CDR3 DNA sequence: TGTGCCAGCAGCCCCCTGGGGGTAACGGGGAAAAACATTCAGTACTTC. Translation: CASSPLGVTGKNIQYF.

This chain uses TRBV10-2 with TRBJ2-6; 8 bases are a match to TRBD1. The V and J ends lost 4 bases and 0 bases, in that order; junction bases with no gene match: 11. CDR1 and CDR2 from the germline V gene are WSHSY and SAAADI. CDR3 length: 19 amino acids. This CDR3 is CASSGPDREYFSGANVLTF. CDR3 nucleotide sequence: TGCGCCAGCAGTGGGCCGGACAGGGAATATTTCTCTGGGGCCAACGTCCTGACTTTC.

The chain links TRBV6-4 to TRBJ2-2, with TRBD1 as a possible D gene (6 bases). Deletions cut 5 bases from V and 7 bases from J, with 11 bases between. Germline CDR1 reads MRHNA; CDR2 reads SNTAGT. The CDR3 has 13 residues. In DNA, the CDR3 is TGTGCCAGCAGTCACAGGGACGGCGGGGAGCTGTTTTTT. It is translated as CASSHRDGGELFF.

This clonotype was seen at least ten times. The V gene is TRBV18, the J gene TRBJ1-2, with no clear D. The germline V gene encodes CDR1 KGHSH and CDR2 LQKENI. The V end was cut by 2 bases, the J end by 4 bases, with 8 bases between. This CDR3 comprises 13 residues. CDR3 DNA: TGTGCCAGCTCACCAGGGCAGGCCTATGGCTACACCTTC. Its protein is CASSPGQAYGYTF.

The V and J genes are TRBV4-3 and TRBJ1-1; maybe TRBD1 (6 bases). Trimming shortened V by 4 bases and J by 2 bases, and 14 bases separated the two germline ends. Germline-derived CDR1 and CDR2 are LGHNA and YSLEER. This CDR3 is built from 15 residues. The CDR3 DNA sequence: TGCGCCAGCAGCCGTTCACAGGGAGGCAACACTGAAGCTTTCTTT. Its protein product is CASSRSQGGNTEAFF.

In its sample, this clonotype was seen a few times. The chain joins TRBV19 to TRBJ2-1; perhaps TRBD1 as D (5 bases). V was trimmed by 5 bases and J by 0 bases, leaving 11 bases between them. Germline V CDR1 and CDR2: LNHDA, SQIVND (reference sequence). The CDR3 has 15 residues. The CDR3 region is CASSLRVVSYNEQFF. The CDR3 DNA reads TGTGCCAGTAGTCTCAGGGTAGTCTCCTACAATGAGCAGTTCTTC.

As regards this clonotype: This sequence is one base from a far larger clone and is likely a read error. The chain combines TRBV4-2 with TRBJ1-4; D not resolved. The CDR3 has 15 amino acids. CDR1 and CDR2 (germline): LGHNA, YNFKEQ. CDR3 coding DNA: TGTGCCGGCAGCCGTGGACCCTTGCGTTATGAAAAACTGTTTTTT. It translates to CAGSRGPLRYEKLFF.

This clonotype was observed at least ten times. The chain uses TRBV5-1 and TRBJ2-1, with D tentatively TRBD1 (5 bases). Trimming cost V 0 bases and J 0 bases, with 22 bases left between them. The germline V gene encodes CDR1 SGHRS and CDR2 YFSETQ. The CDR3 consists of 20 residues. The CDR3 DNA is TGCGCCAGCAGCTTGGTCCCAGGGTTCCTAAGGATTAGCTCCTACAATGAGCAGTTCTTC. It codes for CASSLVPGFLRISSYNEQFF.

This clonotype has ten or more counts. V and J are TRBV7-3 and TRBJ2-3; TRBD2 matches 10 bases. The germline V gene encodes CDR1 SGHTA and CDR2 FQGTGA. The CDR3 covers 17 residues. Germline trimming cut 5 bases from V and 2 bases from J; bases unmatched to any gene: 10. CDR3 in amino acids: CASSPELGTSDTDTQYF. The CDR3, as DNA: TGTGCCAGCAGCCCAGAACTAGGGACTAGCGACACAGATACGCAGTATTTT.

The V and J genes are TRBV20-1 and TRBJ2-7; 8 positions agree with TRBD2. Germline CDR1 is DFQATT and CDR2 is SNEGSKA (reference sequence). The J segment lost 2 bases and the V segment lost 2 bases, leaving 5 bases of the junction unmatched. This CDR3 is 14 amino acids long. DNA of the CDR3: TGCAGTGCTAGATCAGCGGGAGCTACCTACGAGCAGTACTTC. This encodes CSARSAGATYEQYF.

The J gene is TRBJ1-2, the V gene TRBV5-4, with TRBD1 matching over 8 bases. In germline, CDR1 is SGHNT, CDR2 YYREEE (reference sequence). CDR3 length equals 14 residues. The ends lost 2 bases at V and 8 bases at J; junction bases unmatched: 8. The CDR3 nucleotides are TGTGCCAGCAGCTTCGGACAGGGCGCGAGAGGCTACACCTTC. It is translated as CASSFGQGARGYTF.

This clonotype has a count of ten or more. The genes are TRBV6-5 and TRBJ2-3; no clear D gene. The germline V gene has CDR1 MNHEY and CDR2 SVGAGI. There are 14 residues in the CDR3. Trimming took 4 bases from V and 2 from J, leaving 10 bases between them. In DNA form, the CDR3 reads TGTGCCAGCAGTTTCTCTAGACCCACAGATACGCAGTATTTT. Amino acid sequence: CASSFSRPTDTQYF.

V usage is TRBV6-1 and J usage is TRBJ1-3; a possible D gene is TRBD1 (6 bases). V lost 7 bases, J lost 2 bases, and 12 bases lay in between. This CDR3 is 14 amino acids long. Germline CDR1 MNHNS, CDR2 SASEGT. This chain's CDR3 is CASNGGAAGNTIYF. Here the CDR3 DNA reads TGTGCCAGCAATGGGGGGGCCGCTGGAAACACCATATATTTT.

As concerns this clonotype: A much larger clone lies a single base off, so this may be a read error. V and J are TRBV2 and TRBJ2-7; D is possibly TRBD1 or TRBD2 (6 bases each). Germline CDR1 reads SNHLY; CDR2 reads FYNNEI. Trimming left V 6 bases short and J 2 bases short, with 20 bases between. The CDR3 has 16 residues. This chain's CDR3 is CASSPQGTWSPYEQYF. The CDR3 DNA reads TGTGCCAGCAGCCCTCAGGGGACTTGGAGCCCCTACGAGCAGTACTTC.

This clonotype was counted a few times. The chain has TRBV7-2 and TRBJ2-7, with 11 bases identical to TRBD2. This CDR3 is built from 14 residues. The germline gives CDR1 SGHTA, CDR2 FQGNSA. Unmatched junction bases numbered 5, after V lost 6 bases and J lost 4 bases. The CDR3 coding sequence is TGTGCCAGCAGTACCGGGACTAGCGGTTACGAGCAGTACTTC. Its protein is CASSTGTSGYEQYF.

In its sample, this clonotype was seen a few times. The chain uses TRBV27 and TRBJ2-3, with 11 bases lining up with TRBD2. Trimming removed 1 base from V and 6 bases from J; junction bases left unmatched: 9. This CDR3 is 17 amino acids long. Germline lookup yields CDR1 MNHEY and CDR2 SMNVEV (reference sequence). The CDR3 reads CASSLLFSGRARDTQYF. CDR3 DNA: TGTGCCAGCAGTTTATTATTTAGCGGGAGGGCCAGGGATACGCAGTATTTT.

This clonotype was counted many times. The J gene is TRBJ2-5, the V gene TRBV10-1, with D perhaps TRBD1 or TRBD2 (5 bases each). The CDR3 extends over 14 amino acids. Trimming removed 6 bases from V and 7 bases from J, with 18 bases in between. The germline gives CDR1 WNHNN, CDR2 SYGVQD (reference sequence). CDR3 region: CASSTGTLEGTQYF. The CDR3 DNA sequence: TGCGCCAGCAGCACCGGGACCTTAGAGGGGACCCAGTACTTC.

This clonotype was seen a few times. The chain employs TRBV28 and TRBJ1-5, with no clear D. V was shortened by 2 bases and J by 0 bases, with 23 bases between the two germline ends. CDR1 MDHEN and CDR2 SYDVKM come from the germline V gene. This CDR3 spans 20 amino acids. The CDR3 DNA is TGTGCCAGCAGTTTACGGGTGGAGGGATTACACCTAATTAGCAATCAGCCCCAGCATTTT. Translating it yields CASSLRVEGLHLISNQPQHF.

This clonotype came up many times. The chain links TRBV7-8 to TRBJ2-1, with 12 nucleotides matching TRBD1. Germline loops: CDR1 SGHVS, CDR2 FQNEAQ. V lost 4 bases to trimming and J lost 16 bases; unmatched junction nucleotides: 26. The CDR3 is 19 amino acids. CDR3 in DNA: TGTGCCAGCAGCTCAGAGCGGGACAGGGGGCTGCGGGGGCGCCGAGGACGATTCTTC. This gives the protein CASSSERDRGLRGRRGRFF.

This clonotype was picked up many times. The chain employs TRBV28 and TRBJ2-7; unclear D gene. Trimming removed 1 base at V and 9 bases at J, with 10 bases between. Per germline, CDR1 MDHEN and CDR2 SYDVKM. The CDR3 spans 12 residues. The CDR3 DNA sequence: TGTGCCAGCAGTTTATCCTTCCTCGTGCAGTACTTC. Protein sequence: CASSLSFLVQYF.

This clonotype was detected only a few times. The chain recombines TRBV15 with TRBJ2-1, with a weak D call TRBD1 (5 bases). Trimming pared 0 bases from V and 3 bases from J, leaving 12 bases between. Germline CDR1 reads LNHNV; CDR2 reads YYDKDF (reference sequence). The CDR3 loop spans 16 amino acids. CDR3 in amino acids: CATSRDVGPFYNEQFF. CDR3 nucleotides: TGTGCCACCAGCAGAGATGTGGGGCCTTTCTACAATGAGCAGTTCTTC.

The chain recombines TRBV4-2 with TRBJ1-2; D might be TRBD1 (5 bases). Trimming stripped 2 bases from V and 13 bases from J, with 14 bases between. Germline V gene data show CDR1 as LGHNA and CDR2 as YNFKEQ. CDR3 length: 12 amino acids. CDR3 sequence (DNA): TGTGCCAGCAGCCAAACAGGCGGACTCCCCACCTTC. Amino acid sequence: CASSQTGGLPTF.

There are many counts of this clonotype. The chain joins TRBV4-2 to TRBJ1-1; D uncertain. Trimming removed 0 bases from V and 7 bases from J, with 12 bases in between. The CDR3 spans 14 residues. Germline assignment: CDR1 LGHNA and CDR2 YNFKEQ. The CDR3 here is CASSQEPREDEAFF. The CDR3, as DNA: TGTGCCAGCAGCCAAGAGCCCCGGGAGGATGAAGCTTTCTTT.

Many counts were recorded for this clonotype. V usage is TRBV27 and J usage is TRBJ2-3; 15 bases match TRBD2. J lost 4 bases, V lost 4 bases, and 6 bases had no gene match. This CDR3 has 17 residues. Germline V gives CDR1 MNHEY, CDR2 SMNVEV (reference sequence). The CDR3 coding sequence is TGTGCCAGCAGTTGGACTAGCGGGAGGGCCTGGTCAGATACGCAGTATTTT. Amino acid sequence: CASSWTSGRAWSDTQYF.

The sample holds many counts of this clonotype. CDR3 sequence: CASSLASTETQYF. The CDR3 DNA follows: TGTGCCAGCAGCTTAGCTTCTACGGAGACCCAGTACTTC. The chain uses TRBV11-1 and TRBJ2-5, with unresolved D. Germline V gene data show CDR1 as SGHAT and CDR2 as FQDESV (reference sequence). CDR3 length equals 13 residues. Between the trimmed V and J ends, which lost 0 bases and 5 bases, there was a span of 7 bases.

This clonotype was detected ten times or more. CDR3 bases: TGTGCCAGCAGCCCCTGGACAGGGTACCTCTCTGGGGCCAACGTCCTGACTTTC. The encoded protein is CASSPWTGYLSGANVLTF. The chain recombines TRBV7-6 with TRBJ2-6; TRBD1 matches 8 bases. Germline assignment: CDR1 SGHVS and CDR2 FNYEAQ. The CDR3 runs 18 residues. The J segment lost 0 bases and the V segment lost 5 bases, leaving 9 bases of the junction unmatched.

This clonotype came up many times. CDR3 DNA sequence: TGTGCCAGCGGGAGATTTGGGACACCGACGGCTGAAGCTTTCTTT. Translated: CASGRFGTPTAEAFF. This sequence joins TRBV7-3 and TRBJ1-1; a weak D match, TRBD1 (6 bases). This CDR3 region has 15 residues. Trimming pared 8 bases from V and 6 bases from J, leaving 22 bases between. Germline V gene lookup returns CDR1 SGHTA and CDR2 FQGTGA.

This clonotype was seen ten or more times. Being one base from a much bigger clone, this may be a read error. CDR3 amino acids: CASSLARGARREAFF. The CDR3 DNA reads TGTGCCAGCAGTTTAGCCCGAGGGGCAAGGCGCGAAGCTTTCTTT. The V gene is TRBV12-3 or TRBV12-4, the J gene TRBJ1-1; D is possibly TRBD1 (5 bases). CDR3 length equals 15 residues. V was shortened by 0 bases and J by 8 bases, with 16 bases between the two germline ends.